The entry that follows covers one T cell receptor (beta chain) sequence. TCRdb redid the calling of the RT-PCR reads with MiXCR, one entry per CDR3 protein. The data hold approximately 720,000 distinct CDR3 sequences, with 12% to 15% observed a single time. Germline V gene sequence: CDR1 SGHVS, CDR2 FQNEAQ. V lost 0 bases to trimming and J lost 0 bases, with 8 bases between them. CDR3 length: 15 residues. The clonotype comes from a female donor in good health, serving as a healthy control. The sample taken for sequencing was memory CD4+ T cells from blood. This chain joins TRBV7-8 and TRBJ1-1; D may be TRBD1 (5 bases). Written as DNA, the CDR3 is TGTGCCAGCAGCTTAGCTGGGGCGATGAACACTGAAGCTTTCTTT. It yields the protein CASSLAGAMNTEAFF.